The rows below give T cell receptor beta chains drawn from one sample of a study of blood T cell repertoires in COVID-19. The data were produced by immunoSEQ multiplex PCR, yet TCRdb's version contains in-frame clones alone and is incomplete. Among about 420,000 clones listed, about 90% were seen once. Sequenced: peripheral blood. The receptors stem from a man between 18 and 29 years old with COVID-19, enrolled during active disease. Each CDR3 is given with its conserved first and last residue.

J,V,CDR3
TRBJ1-2,TRBV21-1,CASSKKYLVTYGYTF
TRBJ2-1,TRBV6-6,CASSYGGGNEQFF
TRBJ2-3,TRBV3-1/TRBV3-2,CASSPGGGSWDTQYF
TRBJ1-2,TRBV2,CASRGGGWGYTF
TRBJ2-1,TRBV7-9,CASSPGTIEQFF
TRBJ2-7,TRBV18,CASSPQGEGNEQYF
TRBJ2-5,TRBV6-5,CASSYSYGVGETQYF
TRBJ2-6,TRBV29-1,CSVFTGANVLTF
TRBJ2-3,TRBV5-1,CASSPDNTDTQYF
TRBJ1-6,TRBV15,CATSREPSGRYSPLHF
TRBJ1-5,TRBV4-2,CASSQDSAGGQPQHF
TRBJ2-4,TRBV23-1,CATRRRGRYPWLGNIQYF
TRBJ2-6,TRBV19,CASVGRGSGANVLTF
TRBJ1-6,TRBV7-2,CASSSPRVYNSPLHF